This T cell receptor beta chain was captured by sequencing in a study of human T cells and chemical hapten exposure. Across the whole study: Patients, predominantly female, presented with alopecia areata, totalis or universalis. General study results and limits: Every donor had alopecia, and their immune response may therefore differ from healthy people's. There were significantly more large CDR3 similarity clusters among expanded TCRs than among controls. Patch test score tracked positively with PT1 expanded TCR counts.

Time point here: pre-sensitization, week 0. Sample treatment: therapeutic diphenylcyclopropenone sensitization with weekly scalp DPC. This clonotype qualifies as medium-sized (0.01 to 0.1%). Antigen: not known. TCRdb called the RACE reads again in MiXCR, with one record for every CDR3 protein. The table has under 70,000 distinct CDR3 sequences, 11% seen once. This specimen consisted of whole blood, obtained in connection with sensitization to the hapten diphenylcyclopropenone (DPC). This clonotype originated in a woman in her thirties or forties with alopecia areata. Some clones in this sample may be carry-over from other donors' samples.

The CDR3 region has the DNA TGCGCCAGCAGCTTCGGGACTAGCGGGACACCACATTTCTACAATGAGCAGTTCTTC. It codes for CASSFGTSGTPHFYNEQFF. The gene calls are TRBV5-1 and TRBJ2-1; 13 nucleotides line up with TRBD2. The CDR3 runs 19 residues. Germline values: CDR1 SGHRS, CDR2 YFSETQ. With V trimmed by 2 bases and J by 3 bases, 11 bases remained unmatched.